This TCR beta chain was captured in a study of T cell responses to AZD1222 COVID-19 vaccine. Study-wide results and limits: Nearly half of the spike-specific TCRs reportedly recognize variant regions that carry no mutations. Repertoires were collected only later (after the peak T cell response had occurred). Increases in Spike-specific TCR breadth and depth were seen after two AZD1222 doses. Vaccine-associated CD4 TCRs ranged over spike, dominating at 160-218 and 743-854.

Libraries were prepared by immunoSEQ multiplex PCR; TCRdb keeps only in-frame clonotypes and omits some of them. This table has roughly 160,000 clones, 92% appearing once. Concerning this clone: What it recognizes is unknown.

Germline V gives CDR1 GTSNPN, CDR2 SVGIG (reference sequence). The CDR3 contains 14 residues. Trimming left V 0 bases short and J 6 bases short, with 13 bases between. The chain joins TRBV30 to TRBJ2-3, with a tentative D call TRBD2 (7 bases). The material sequenced was peripheral blood, taken on day 0 of MenACWY control vaccination. This clonotype was sampled from an adult in good health. CDR3 coding DNA: TGTGCCTGGAGTGTGTCGGGGGGCTCGGATACGCAGTATTTT. Encoded protein: CAWSVSGGSDTQYF. The entire variable domain, with the rest obtained from reference TRBV30 and TRBJ2-3, is as follows: SQTIHQWPATLVQPVGSPLSLECTVEGTSNPNLYWYRQAAGRGLQLLFYSVGIGQISSEVPQNLSASRPQDRQFILSSKKLLLSDSGFYLCAWSVSGGSDTQYFGPGTRLTVL.